The rows below give T cell receptor beta chains drawn from one sample of a study of CD8 T cells in Susac syndrome. TCRdb recomputed calls from the immunoSEQ multiplex PCR reads with MiXCR, one row per CDR3 protein. The table records 100,000 or so distinct CDR3 sequences, approximately 95% of them present only once. Sequencing was performed on CD8+ T cells from PBMCs. The receptors were sampled from a human donor with Susac syndrome. Both conserved end residues are part of each CDR3. D genes are given only for firm matches. Size is omitted from some rows. Given values are once, few, many or a class for expanded clones.

d_gene	abundance	v_gene	j_gene	CDR3nt	CDR3aa
NA	NA	TRBV6-2/TRBV6-3	TRBJ2-5	TGTGCCAGCAAAGGGTACAAGGTACAAGAGACCCAGTACTTC	CASKGYKVQETQYF
NA	NA	TRBV5-1	TRBJ2-5	TGCGCCAGCAGCTTGGCGAGTACCGGGAGGGGGCTCCAAGAGACCCAGTACTTC	CASSLASTGRGLQETQYF
TRBD2	NA	TRBV14	TRBJ2-1	TGTGCCAGCAGCCGACTGGGACTAGCGGGAGGGTCCTACAATGAGCAGTTCTTC	CASSRLGLAGGSYNEQFF
NA	NA	TRBV5-1	TRBJ2-2	TGCGCCAGCAGCTCCACCATAAGCGGCCCGAACACCGGGGAGCTGTTTTTT	CASSSTISGPNTGELFF
NA	NA	TRBV10-3	TRBJ1-2	TGTGCCATCAGTGAGGGGATTGGAGGTGCGGCTAACTATGGCTACACCTTC	CAISEGIGGAANYGYTF
NA	once	TRBV27	TRBJ1-2	TGTGCCAGCAGTTTATCGGGGGGACGGGGCTACACCTTC	CASSLSGGRGYTF
NA	once	TRBV6-6	TRBJ2-6	TGTGCCATCAGCAAGCTCAACTCTGGGGCCAACGTCCTGACTTTC	CAISKLNSGANVLTF
NA	few	TRBV28	TRBJ2-1	TGTGCCAGCAGTTCCCCGGGCGGCGAGCAGTTCTTC	CASSSPGGEQFF
TRBD1	NA	TRBV6-5	TRBJ1-1	TGTGCCAGCAGTTACATCGGGACAGGGAGGGCTTTCTTT	CASSYIGTGRAFF
NA	NA	TRBV5-1	TRBJ1-5	TGCGCCAGCAGCTATGACTGGGGCCGTGGACAGCCCCAGCATTTT	CASSYDWGRGQPQHF
NA	once	TRBV23-1	TRBJ2-7	TGCGCCAGCAGTCAGACGCTTTCCTACGAGCAGTACTTC	CASSQTLSYEQYF
NA	NA	TRBV15	TRBJ1-1	TGTGCCACCAGCAGAACCAGGGGCGCCGGGGACACTGAAGCTTTCTTT	CATSRTRGAGDTEAFF
NA	once	TRBV29-1	TRBJ2-3	TGCAGCGCTCACTCCGGGGCGAGGAAGGATACGCAGTATTTT	CSAHSGARKDTQYF
TRBD1	NA	TRBV30	TRBJ1-2	TGTGCCTGGAGGACAGGGGGCGGCTACACCTTC	CAWRTGGGYTF
NA	NA	TRBV6-4	TRBJ2-1	TGTGCCAGCAGTGATACTGGCTACAATGAGCAGTTCTTC	CASSDTGYNEQFF
NA	NA	TRBV7-8	TRBJ2-1	TGTGCCAGCAGTCATCCCACCGCAGGGGCTAACAATGAGCAGTTCTTC	CASSHPTAGANNEQFF
NA	NA	TRBV4-1	TRBJ2-3	TGCGCCAGCAGCCACCCCGCAGATACGCAGTATTTT	CASSHPADTQYF
NA	NA	TRBV6-2/TRBV6-3	TRBJ2-1	TGTGCCAGCAGTTATGGGGCGAGCTCCTACAATGAGCAGTTCTTC	CASSYGASSYNEQFF
NA	once	TRBV4-1	TRBJ2-5	TGCGCCAGCAGCCAAGACTCCGAAGAGACCCAGTACTTC	CASSQDSEETQYF
TRBD1	once	TRBV20-1	TRBJ1-2	TGCAGTGCGGGGACTACAGGGGTGAACTATGGCTACACCTTC	CSAGTTGVNYGYTF
TRBD1	NA	TRBV4-1	TRBJ2-7	TGCGCCAGCAGCCCACAGGGGGGCTACGAGCAGTACTTC	CASSPQGGYEQYF
NA	NA	TRBV20-1	TRBJ2-1	TGCAGTGCTCCCCCGGTGTCTAGCGTTGGTGAGCAGTTCTTC	CSAPPVSSVGEQFF
NA	once	TRBV7-7	TRBJ2-5	TGTGCTAGCAGCTCTGCGGAGGGGGCCTGGGGGACCCAGTACTTC	CASSSAEGAWGTQYF
TRBD1	NA	TRBV29-1	TRBJ2-7	TGCAGCGTTGAACTCCCCGGGACAGACCGACTTTACGAGCAGTACTTC	CSVELPGTDRLYEQYF
TRBD2	NA	TRBV3-1	TRBJ2-3	TGTGCCAGCAGCCAAGTTTCAGCGGGGTCTAGCACAGATACGCAGTATTTT	CASSQVSAGSSTDTQYF